Listed below are T cell receptor beta chains from one sample, sequenced in a study of blood T cell repertoires in COVID-19. Libraries were prepared by immunoSEQ multiplex PCR; TCRdb keeps only in-frame clonotypes and omits some of them. The table has about 200,000 clones, around nine tenths seen once. Source material: peripheral blood. The receptor set was obtained from a man in his forties or fifties with active or convalescent COVID-19. Both conserved end residues are part of each CDR3. The order of the fields is CDR3 protein, clone size, V gene, J gene. Part of the rows lack a size; the others show once, few, many or a class for expanded clones.

CASSEGDSTKNIQYF	.	TRBV9	TRBJ2-4
CASSLVPDRGIYQETQYF	.	TRBV11-3	TRBJ2-5
CASSRTNRGLYEQYF	.	TRBV6-5	TRBJ2-7
CASSRRVLFTAETEAFF	.	TRBV3-1/TRBV3-2	TRBJ1-1
CAWSRRDSINYEQYF	.	TRBV30	TRBJ2-7
CASSLRDRYEQYF	.	TRBV6-2/TRBV6-3	TRBJ2-7
CASSVGETYEQYF	.	TRBV6-4	TRBJ2-7
CANTGTGNEQYF	.	TRBV2	TRBJ2-7
CAIRDSNSPLHF	.	TRBV10-3	TRBJ1-6
CASSPSGLFRGSEQYF	.	TRBV7-3	TRBJ2-7
CASSLEGHIQGDTQYF	.	TRBV7-2	TRBJ2-3
CASMVGGSGNTIYF	.	TRBV6-5	TRBJ1-3
CASSPVGGSSGGMAQYF	.	TRBV7-2	TRBJ2-3
CASSYGAGNQPQHF	.	TRBV6-2/TRBV6-3	TRBJ1-5
CASSRVLRSSGRANTGELFF	few	TRBV4-2	TRBJ2-2
CASSWRVEGNEQYF	.	TRBV28	TRBJ2-7
CASSNAPRTGRYGYTF	.	TRBV19	TRBJ1-2
CASSFGSYNEQFF	.	TRBV28	TRBJ2-1
CASSLSYRETQYF	.	TRBV11-3	TRBJ2-5
CASSIDRGGQPQHF	.	TRBV19	TRBJ1-5
CAISSQGAGDYTF	.	TRBV10-3	TRBJ1-2
CASSWGLANTGELFF	.	TRBV28	TRBJ2-2
CASSLGLGPNTEAFF	.	TRBV7-2	TRBJ1-1
CASRRSGISTDTQYF	.	TRBV19	TRBJ2-3
CANSLGLIGLGTDTQYF	.	TRBV5-5	TRBJ2-3
CASSPPGTGGYANTEAFF	.	TRBV28	TRBJ1-1
CARERQGSYEQYF	.	TRBV2	TRBJ2-7
CASSVDSQLNYGYTF	.	TRBV9	TRBJ1-2
CAWSVRGTSLNRNIQYF	.	TRBV30	TRBJ2-4
CASSLSRGTEAFF	.	TRBV4-3	TRBJ1-1
CSVYNAPDIEFF	.	TRBV29-1	TRBJ2-1
CASSQDPPGDYSPLHF	.	TRBV4-2	TRBJ1-6
CSARTSGRTEYF	few	TRBV29-1	TRBJ2-5